The 24 T cell receptor beta chains presented below share a single source sample, sequenced in a study of T cell responses to AZD1222 COVID-19 vaccine. TCRdb's table, derived via immunoSEQ multiplex PCR, lists solely in-frame clones and lacks some. The sample yields about 78,000 clones, almost 90% seen once. Sequencing was performed on peripheral blood, taken 28 days after the second AZD1222 dose. The receptors here all came from an adult who received the AZD1222 COVID-19 vaccine.

The V and J genes are TRBV6-5 and TRBJ2-3; 7 nucleotides align to TRBD1. The CDR3 consists of 14 residues. V dropped 6 bases and J dropped 6; count of bases not matched to a gene: 9. From germline, CDR1 is MNHEY and CDR2 SVGAGI. CDR3 amino acids: CASSVDRVGDTQYF. CDR3 nucleotides: TGTGCCAGCAGCGTCGACAGGGTAGGCGATACGCAGTATTTT.

V and J are TRBV7-8 and TRBJ1-6; unclear D gene. Germline V lookup: CDR1 SGHVS, CDR2 FQNEAQ. Trimming left V 4 bases short and J 5 bases short, with 9 bases between. The CDR3 is made up of 14 amino acids. In DNA form, the CDR3 reads TGTGCCAGCAGCTCGGGAGATGATAATTCACCCCTCCACTTT. Translated: CASSSGDDNSPLHF.

This clone was detected only a few times. The rearrangement joins TRBV6-6 to TRBJ1-6; D might be TRBD1 (5 bases). The length of the CDR3 is 14 residues. CDR1 is MNHNY and CDR2 is SVGAGI in the germline V gene (reference sequence). The germline V and J ends were trimmed by 7 bases and 4 bases, with 11 bases remaining between them. CDR3 nucleotide sequence: TGTGCCAGCACCGACGGGACTTATAATTCACCCCTCCACTTT. The encoded protein is CASTDGTYNSPLHF.

The sample holds one count of this clone. The chain links TRBV6-5 to TRBJ1-5, with D possibly TRBD1 on 5 matching bases. The CDR3 spans 14 residues. The germline V and J ends were trimmed by 0 bases and 4 bases, with 7 bases remaining between them. The germline CDR1 and CDR2 sequences are MNHEY and SVGAGI. The CDR3 nucleotides are TGTGCCAGCAGTTACTCGTACAGGAATCAGCCCCAGCATTTT. It translates to CASSYSYRNQPQHF.

The chain links TRBV7-9 to TRBJ2-7; 8 positions agree with TRBD1. The CDR3 sequence is 16 residues long. After removal of 5 bases from V and 3 bases from J, the junction contained 12 bases not matched to a gene. Germline CDR1 SEHNR, CDR2 FQNEAQ (reference sequence). For the CDR3, the DNA is TGTGCCAGCAGCGCCTCGACAGGGGCTTTACTCTACGAGCAGTACTTC. This sequence encodes CASSASTGALLYEQYF.

The chain joins TRBV6-2 or TRBV6-3 to TRBJ2-5; D uncertain. CDR3 length: 12 residues. Germline V CDR1 and CDR2: MNHEY, SVGEGT. V lost 4 bases and J lost 5, with 8 bases in between. The DNA for the CDR3 is TGTGCCAGCAGTTCGGTCGGGGAGACCCAGTACTTC. This translates into CASSSVGETQYF.

V and J are TRBV18 and TRBJ1-2; 7 bases match TRBD1. This CDR3 contains 15 residues. The V gene's germline CDR1 is KGHSH and CDR2 LQKENI. J was trimmed by 3 bases and V by 3 bases; bases with no gene match: 7. The CDR3: CASSPNRTGYYGYTF. CDR3 bases: TGTGCCAGCTCACCTAACCGGACAGGTTACTATGGCTACACCTTC.

This clone was found once. The chain has TRBV11-2 and TRBJ2-2; D is ambiguous. CDR1 is SGHAT, CDR2 FQNNGV, per germline. The V end was cut by 1 base, the J end by 3 bases, with 6 bases between. The CDR3 loop spans 14 amino acids. The CDR3 sequence is CASSLGSDTGELFF. CDR3 nucleotides: TGTGCCAGCAGCTTAGGGAGTGACACCGGGGAGCTGTTTTTT. Complete variable domain (other parts from reference TRBV11-2 and TRBJ2-2): EAGVAQSPRYKIIEKRQSVAFWCNPISGHATLYWYQQILGQGPKLLIQFQNNGVVDDSQLPKDRFSAERLKGVDSTLKIQPAKLEDSAVYLCASSLGSDTGELFFGEGSRLTVL.

The chain carries TRBV19 and TRBJ1-5; weak D call: TRBD1 (5 bases). The CDR3 is 15 amino acids. V was cut by 4 bases and J by 5 bases, with 15 bases left in between. In germline, CDR1 is LNHDA, CDR2 SQIVND (reference sequence). The CDR3 DNA is TGTGCCAGTAGTACCGGGTTTCGGGGGTATCAGCCCCAGCATTTT. Its protein product is CASSTGFRGYQPQHF. The full variable domain, its missing parts supplied by reference TRBV19 and TRBJ1-5, is DGGITQSPKYLFRKEGQNVTLSCEQNLNHDAMYWYRQDPGQGLRLIYYSQIVNDFQKGDIAEGYSVSREKKESFPLTVTSAQKNPTAFYLCASSTGFRGYQPQHFGDGTRLSIL.

This sequence joins TRBV12-5 and TRBJ2-7; D not certain. V lost 0 bases to trimming and J lost 3 bases, with 9 bases between them. Germline V lookup: CDR1 LGHNT, CDR2 FRNRAP. CDR3 length: 14 residues. The chain's CDR3 is CASGLVSISYEQYF. DNA for the CDR3: TGTGCTAGTGGTTTGGTAAGCATTAGCTACGAGCAGTACTTC. The full variable domain, completed using reference TRBV12-5 and TRBJ2-7, is DARVTQTPRHKVTEMGQEVTMRCQPILGHNTVFWYRQTMMQGLELLAYFRNRAPLDDSGMPKDRFSAEMPDATLATLKIQPSEPRDSAVYFCASGLVSISYEQYFGPGTRLTVT.

This chain joins TRBV6-5 and TRBJ1-4, with D maybe TRBD1 (5 bases). Germline loops: CDR1 MNHEY, CDR2 SVGAGI. The CDR3 is 15 amino acids. V dropped 5 bases and J dropped 0 bases, with 10 bases sitting between them. The CDR3 nucleotides read TGTGCCAGCAGTACTAAAGGGGCAACTAATGAAAAACTGTTTTTT. Protein sequence: CASSTKGATNEKLFF.

The DNA of the CDR3 is TGTGCCAGTAGCCTTGGACAGGAGAGATCATGGCCCCAGCATTTT. This sequence encodes CASSLGQERSWPQHF. The chain uses TRBV19 and TRBJ1-5; TRBD1 aligns across 7 bases. Germline V gene sequence: CDR1 LNHDA, CDR2 SQIVND (reference sequence). V dropped 6 bases and J dropped 9; count of bases not matched to a gene: 14. This CDR3 is built from 15 residues.

The chain combines TRBV7-8 with TRBJ1-5; 8 bases align to TRBD1. CDR1 is SGHVS and CDR2 is FQNEAQ in the germline V gene. V gave up 3 bases and J gave up 2 bases; unmatched junction bases: 6. CDR3 length: 16 amino acids. CDR3 DNA sequence: TGTGCCAGCAGCTTGTCTGGACAGGGTGGCAATCAGCCCCAGCATTTT. Translated: CASSLSGQGGNQPQHF.

The rearrangement links TRBV10-1 to TRBJ2-2; D is uncertain. From germline, CDR1 is WNHNN and CDR2 SYGVQD (reference sequence). The CDR3 extends over 14 amino acids. V was trimmed by 6 bases and J by 2 bases, leaving 10 bases between them. CDR3 residues: CASRQRVNTGELFF. The CDR3 DNA is TGCGCCAGCAGACAGCGAGTTAACACCGGGGAGCTGTTTTTT.

The CDR3 here is CASSWTYGYTF. Written as DNA, the CDR3 is TGTGCCAGTAGTTGGACATATGGCTACACCTTC. The chain is built from TRBV19 and TRBJ1-2; a possible D gene is TRBD1 (5 bases). Germline CDR1 reads LNHDA; CDR2 reads SQIVND (reference sequence). There are 11 residues in the CDR3. Trimming removed 5 bases from V and 5 bases from J, with 6 bases in between.

The chain links TRBV5-1 to TRBJ1-2; 7 bases fit TRBD1. Per the germline V gene, CDR1 is SGHRS and CDR2 is YFSETQ. The CDR3 runs 13 residues. V lost 5 bases, J lost 4 bases, and 5 bases stayed unmatched. The CDR3 DNA reads as TGCGCCAGCAGTCAGACAGGGCCCTATGGCTACACCTTC. Translation: CASSQTGPYGYTF.

The sample holds a few counts of this clone. J is TRBJ1-2 and V is TRBV28; no clear D. Germline CDR1 reads MDHEN; CDR2 reads SYDVKM. V was trimmed by 6 bases and J by 4 bases, leaving 9 bases between them. The CDR3 has 12 amino acids. The CDR3 DNA reads as TGTGCCAGCAGCCCCCCTGGCTATGGCTACACCTTC. Protein product: CASSPPGYGYTF.

The V gene is TRBV7-2, the J gene TRBJ1-1; D is undetermined. The CDR3 contains 14 residues. Trimming shortened V by 5 bases and J by 5 bases, and 15 bases separated the two germline ends. The germline V gene encodes CDR1 SGHTA and CDR2 FQGNSA. In DNA form, the CDR3 reads TGTGCCAGCAGCCCGGACCCCCTGGGGACTGAAGCTTTCTTT. It encodes CASSPDPLGTEAFF.

The CDR3 here is CASRDSGGGYGYTF. The CDR3 coding sequence is TGTGCCAGCAGGGACTCAGGGGGCGGGTATGGCTACACCTTC. The chain has TRBV13 and TRBJ1-2, with TRBD1 identical over 8 bases. CDR1 and CDR2 (germline): PRHDT, FYEKMQ (reference sequence). CDR3 size: 14 residues. Losses at the gene ends were 6 bases for V and 5 bases for J; bases not matched to a gene: 8.

This chain uses TRBV11-3 with TRBJ1-5; D call uncertain. This CDR3 has 18 amino acids. Trimming left V 1 base short and J 4 bases short, with 20 bases between. CDR1 is SGHNT and CDR2 is YENEEA in the germline V gene. CDR3 in amino acids: CASSLAVTAQKRNQPQHF. The DNA of the CDR3 is TGTGCCAGCAGCTTAGCTGTCACAGCCCAAAAACGAAATCAGCCCCAGCATTTT.

CDR3 residues: CATSREASLVSLSYNEQFF. The CDR3 coding sequence is TGTGCCACCAGCAGAGAAGCATCTCTCGTCAGCCTCTCCTACAATGAGCAGTTCTTC. The chain couples TRBV15 to TRBJ2-1; unclear D gene. The germline CDR1 and CDR2 sequences are LNHNV and YYDKDF (reference sequence). V was clipped by 0 bases and J by 0 bases, with 18 bases between them. The CDR3 contains 19 residues.

The CDR3: CASRLGGSNQPQHF. Here the CDR3 DNA reads TGTGCCAGCAGGCTGGGGGGGAGCAATCAGCCCCAGCATTTT. V is TRBV2 and J is TRBJ1-5; D is possibly TRBD1 (5 bases). This CDR3 is built from 14 residues. In germline, CDR1 is SNHLY, CDR2 FYNNEI. Trimming left V 6 bases short and J 1 base short, with 10 bases between. The whole variable domain, filled in from reference TRBV2 and TRBJ1-5, reads EPEVTQTPSHQVTQMGQEVILRCVPISNHLYFYWYRQILGQKVEFLVSFYNNEISEKSEIFDDQFSVERPDGSNFTLKIRSTKLEDSAMYFCASRLGGSNQPQHFGDGTRLSIL.

The genes are TRBV3-1 (or the pseudogene TRBV3-2) and TRBJ2-7; D perhaps matches TRBD2 (5 bases). Germline-derived CDR1 and CDR2 are LGHDT and YNNKEL (reference sequence). The V and J ends lost 1 base and 4 bases respectively, with 17 bases between them. CDR3 length equals 16 residues. The CDR3 protein is CASSQASSVTGYEQYF. The CDR3 DNA reads TGTGCCAGCAGCCAAGCTAGTAGCGTTACGGGTTACGAGCAGTACTTC.

The chain uses TRBV6-6 and TRBJ1-1; D is ambiguous. Deletions cut 3 bases from V and 1 base from J, with 9 bases between. CDR1 and CDR2 from the germline V gene are MNHNY and SVGAGI (reference sequence). The CDR3 extends over 14 amino acids. The DNA for the CDR3 is TGTGCCAGCAGTTATAGTCGGGGGAACACTGAAGCTTTCTTT. Translation: CASSYSRGNTEAFF.